Following are 16 T cell receptor beta chains from one sample sequenced in a study of glioma-infiltrating T cells after dendritic cell vaccination. The repertoire was sequenced with immunoSEQ multiplex PCR; TCRdb's copy has only in-frame clones and lacks some. The sample lists around 73,000 clones, approximately 80% seen once, with about 2.1% in the top ten. The specimen was blood, collected before dendritic cell vaccination. The receptors shown here come from a human donor with glioblastoma.

There are a few counts of this clone. The rearrangement joins TRBV11-2 to TRBJ2-5, with 10 positions matching TRBD1. The germline CDR1 and CDR2 sequences are SGHAT and FQNNGV. Trimming cost V 8 bases and J 4 bases; bases outside gene matches: 13. The CDR3 length is 16 residues. The CDR3 is CASGRQGATLAETQYF. CDR3 DNA sequence: TGTGCCAGCGGAAGACAGGGGGCAACGTTAGCAGAGACCCAGTACTTC.

This chain connects TRBV7-2 to TRBJ2-5; 10 nucleotides match TRBD2. Trimming cost V 1 base and J 3 bases; bases outside gene matches: 8. The CDR3 extends over 17 amino acids. The germline gives CDR1 SGHTA, CDR2 FQGNSA. The CDR3 here is CASSLGLLAGGKETQYF. CDR3 sequence (DNA): TGTGCCAGCAGCTTAGGGCTGTTAGCGGGGGGCAAAGAGACCCAGTACTTC.

The chain uses TRBV4-1 and TRBJ2-7; 7 bases are a match to TRBD1. Germline CDR1 and CDR2: MGHRA and YSYEKL. The CDR3 length is 15 residues. V lost 1 base to trimming and J lost 5 bases; unmatched junction nucleotides: 8. The DNA for the CDR3 is TGCGCCAGCAGCCAAGGTGACAGGGACGACGACGAGCAGTACTTC. Translated: CASSQGDRDDDEQYF.

V and J are TRBV27 and TRBJ2-1; 8 bases agree with TRBD1. The length of the CDR3 is 15 residues. V shed 3 bases and J 10 bases; nucleotides not matched to a gene: 11. Germline loops: CDR1 MNHEY, CDR2 SMNVEV (reference sequence). CDR3 loop: CASSFLRGLFSEQFF. The CDR3 coding sequence is TGTGCCAGCAGTTTTCTCAGGGGGCTTTTCAGCGAGCAGTTCTTC.

V is TRBV2 and J is TRBJ2-2; 8 bases are a match to TRBD1. The germline CDR1 and CDR2 sequences are SNHLY and FYNNEI. The CDR3 is 16 residues long. The J segment lost 4 bases and the V segment lost 6 bases, leaving 10 bases of the junction unmatched. CDR3: CASRAGQGVTTGELFF. CDR3 sequence (DNA): TGTGCCAGCAGGGCCGGACAGGGAGTGACCACCGGGGAGCTGTTTTTT.

The CDR3: CASSSGRGSLREAFF. The CDR3 bases are TGCGCCAGCAGCTCTGGCAGAGGCTCTCTTAGAGAAGCTTTCTTT. The V and J genes are TRBV5-1 and TRBJ1-1, with D uncertain. This CDR3 has 15 residues. Trimming removed 3 bases at V and 8 bases at J, with 20 bases between. Germline assignment: CDR1 SGHRS and CDR2 YFSETQ.

The V gene is TRBV9, the J gene TRBJ2-5; D gene ambiguous. The CDR3 has 14 residues. Germline V CDR1 and CDR2: SGDLS, YYNGEE. V was trimmed by 0 bases and J by 5 bases, leaving 11 bases between them. The DNA for the CDR3 is TGTGCCAGCAGCGTAGATGGCAGGTTGGAGACCCAGTACTTC. Its translation is CASSVDGRLETQYF. The variable domain in full, with the rest retrieved from reference TRBV9 and TRBJ2-5, is DSGVTQTPKHLITATGQRVTLRCSPRSGDLSVYWYQQSLDQGLQFLIQYYNGEERAKGNILERFSAQQFPDLHSELNLSSLELGDSALYFCASSVDGRLETQYFGPGTRLLVL.

The rearrangement joins TRBV9 to TRBJ1-3; TRBD1 might be the D (6 bases). The CDR3 is 16 residues long. Germline V gene data show CDR1 as SGDLS and CDR2 as YYNGEE. The V gene lost 4 bases and the J gene lost 0 bases, with 14 bases spanning the gap. This CDR3 reads CASSLVDSRSGNTIYF. The CDR3 nucleotides read TGTGCCAGCAGCCTAGTGGACAGCCGCTCTGGAAACACCATATATTTT. Complete variable domain (other parts from reference TRBV9 and TRBJ1-3): DSGVTQTPKHLITATGQRVTLRCSPRSGDLSVYWYQQSLDQGLQFLIQYYNGEERAKGNILERFSAQQFPDLHSELNLSSLELGDSALYFCASSLVDSRSGNTIYFGEGSWLTVV.

V gene TRBV7-9 combines with J gene TRBJ1-2; D perhaps matches TRBD1 (6 bases). Looked up from germline, CDR1 is SEHNR and CDR2 is FQNEAQ (reference sequence). The ends were cut back, 5 bases at V and 3 bases at J, with 13 bases in the middle. This CDR3 spans 14 amino acids. The CDR3 is CASSPGTQYYGYTF. CDR3 DNA: TGTGCCAGCAGCCCCGGGACACAGTACTATGGCTACACCTTC.

J is TRBJ1-4 and V is TRBV7-8; no clear D gene. The germline V gene has CDR1 SGHVS and CDR2 FQNEAQ. Trimming left V 5 bases short and J 6 bases short, with 13 bases between. This CDR3 is built from 14 residues. Written as DNA, the CDR3 is TGTGCCAGCAGCGTGGGTGGGCGGGATGAAAAACTGTTTTTT. Its translation is CASSVGGRDEKLFF.

V is TRBV19 and J is TRBJ2-2; a possible D gene is TRBD1 (6 bases). Between the trimmed V and J ends, which lost 5 bases and 6 bases, there was a span of 16 bases. CDR1 is LNHDA, CDR2 SQIVND, per germline (reference sequence). The CDR3 has 15 residues. The CDR3 loop is CASSVGAGVAGELFF. The CDR3 DNA reads as TGTGCCAGTAGTGTCGGGGCAGGGGTGGCCGGGGAGCTGTTTTTT.

This clone was counted between two and nine times. V and J are TRBV6-5 and TRBJ1-5, with D maybe TRBD1 (5 bases). Trimming removed 6 bases from V and 4 bases from J, with 13 bases in between. CDR3 length: 14 residues. CDR1 and CDR2 (germline): MNHEY, SVGAGI. The CDR3 coding sequence is TGTGCCAGCAGGCAGGGTTATAGGAATCAGCCCCAGCATTTT. It translates to CASRQGYRNQPQHF.

This clone was seen a single time. The chain uses TRBV9 and TRBJ2-1, with 9 bases identical to TRBD1. CDR1 and CDR2 from the germline V gene are SGDLS and YYNGEE. CDR3 length equals 16 residues. J was trimmed by 6 bases and V by 4 bases; bases with no gene match: 11. CDR3 in DNA: TGTGCCAGCAGCAGACACTTCGGGACAGGGAGCAATGAGCAGTTCTTC. Amino acid sequence: CASSRHFGTGSNEQFF. Based on the CDR3 plus reference TRBV9 and TRBJ2-1, the full variable domain is DSGVTQTPKHLITATGQRVTLRCSPRSGDLSVYWYQQSLDQGLQFLIQYYNGEERAKGNILERFSAQQFPDLHSELNLSSLELGDSALYFCASSRHFGTGSNEQFFGPGTRLTVL.

The chain joins TRBV4-2 to TRBJ2-1, with D possibly matching TRBD2 (5 bases). CDR1 is LGHNA and CDR2 is YNFKEQ in the germline V gene. V was clipped by 0 bases and J by 6 bases, with 18 bases between them. The CDR3 contains 17 residues. CDR3 in amino acids: CASSQDSGIGSRNEQFF. CDR3 nucleotides: TGTGCCAGCAGCCAAGATTCGGGGATAGGATCTCGCAATGAGCAGTTCTTC.

The chain uses TRBV7-2 and TRBJ2-7; the match to TRBD1 covers 9 bases. J lost 6 bases, V lost 5 bases, and 5 bases had no gene match. This CDR3 has 13 amino acids. Germline CDR1 SGHTA, CDR2 FQGNSA. The CDR3: CASSIDRGGEQYV. The CDR3 DNA reads TGTGCCAGCAGCATAGACAGGGGGGGCGAGCAGTACGTC.

The chain couples TRBV5-1 to TRBJ2-2; D perhaps matches TRBD2 (5 bases). CDR3 length: 12 amino acids. The V gene lost 1 base and the J gene lost 14 bases, with 12 bases spanning the gap. Germline-derived CDR1 and CDR2 are SGHRS and YFSETQ. CDR3 nucleotides: TGCGCCAGCAGCTTGTTCGGGGAGCTCCTGTTTTTT. This codes for CASSLFGELLFF.